There are a few counts of the clone carrying this T cell receptor (beta chain). The CDR3 is made up of 14 amino acids. The germline V gene encodes CDR1 SEHNR and CDR2 FQNEAQ (reference sequence). Trimming pared 2 bases from V and 4 bases from J, leaving 11 bases between. This record comes from a study of T-cell memory formation after mild COVID-19. TCR alpha and TCR beta cDNA libraries carrying sample barcodes and UMIs came from 5'RACE with constant-segment primers. Each CDR3 protein gets one entry after TCRdb re-called the 5' RACE reads with MiXCR. The sample has 150,000 or so distinct CDR3 sequences, around a third seen once.

V usage is TRBV7-9 and J usage is TRBJ2-5; a possible D gene is TRBD2 (5 bases). The clonotype comes from an adult woman who had mild COVID-19 (a few samples of this study predate the infection). Cell type and time point are not known. The sequencing input was PBMCs or a T cell subset sorted from them (not recorded which). The CDR3 sequence: CASSLSDGVETQYF. The CDR3 DNA is TGTGCCAGCAGCTTATCTGACGGGGTAGAGACCCAGTACTTC.